The 2 T cell receptor beta chains listed next were all sequenced from one sample in a study of CD8+ T cells in alopecia areata. Treatment meaning: oral pan-JAK inhibitor, 5-10 mg twice daily. Isolated RNA was reverse transcribed into cDNA used as the sequencing template. Profiled with immunoSEQ multiplex PCR; TCRdb holds only in-frame clones, not every one. The sample carries around 100,000 clones, roughly three fifths recorded once. Sequencing used CD8+ T cells sorted from blood, obtained at week 24, from a patient treated with tofacitinib. The receptor set was obtained from a human donor with alopecia areata.

This clone appeared once. The gene calls are TRBV5-6 and TRBJ1-6; TRBD1 matches 9 bases. V was clipped by 4 bases and J by 7 bases; unmatched bases: 9. Germline assignment: CDR1 SGHDT and CDR2 YYEEEE. This CDR3 has 16 amino acids. The DNA for the CDR3 is TGTGCCAGCAGCCCAACCTGGGGACAGGGCAATTCACCCCTCCACTTT. The encoded protein is CASSPTWGQGNSPLHF.

In its sample, this clone was seen a few times. The CDR3 nucleotides read TGCGCCAGCAGCCCAGGGGGCTTTATACAAGAGACCCAGTACTTC. It is translated as CASSPGGFIQETQYF. The chain links TRBV5-1 to TRBJ2-5, with 8 positions matching TRBD1. This CDR3 has 15 amino acids. CDR1 and CDR2 (germline): SGHRS, YFSETQ. After removal of 4 bases from V and 2 bases from J, the junction contained 7 bases not matched to a gene.